The 30 T cell receptor beta chains below all came from one sample that was sequenced in a study of stem cell transplantation in POMP-related autoinflammatory disease. Using immunoSEQ multiplex PCR, the repertoire was profiled, and TCRdb retains in-frame clones only, with some absent. The table includes tens of thousands of clones, 82% detected once. This material consisted of CD4+ T cells from PBMCs, taken before stem cell transplantation. These receptors came from a human donor with POMP-related autoinflammation and immune dysregulation (PRAID).

This chain uses TRBV7-9 with TRBJ1-1, with 9 bases matching TRBD1. This CDR3 region has 15 residues. Germline V gene data show CDR1 as SEHNR and CDR2 as FQNEAQ (reference sequence). The V gene end was trimmed by 0 bases and the J gene end by 1 base; junction bases not matched to a gene: 0. CDR3 nucleotides: TGTGCCAGCAGCTTAGCGGACAGGGGGAACACTGAAGCTTTCTTT. Protein: CASSLADRGNTEAFF.

The V and J genes are TRBV6-5 and TRBJ2-3; the match to TRBD1 covers 8 bases. This CDR3 is built from 16 residues. Germline V CDR1 and CDR2: MNHEY, SVGAGI. V lost 4 bases to trimming and J lost 1 base; unmatched junction nucleotides: 7. CDR3 in DNA: TGTGCCAGCAGTTTAAGACAGGGGAAGGGCACAGATACGCAGTATTTT. This gives the protein CASSLRQGKGTDTQYF.

The J gene is TRBJ1-5, the V gene TRBV19, with TRBD1 matching over 8 bases. Germline V gene lookup returns CDR1 LNHDA and CDR2 SQIVND (reference sequence). V lost 4 bases to trimming and J lost 2 bases; unmatched junction nucleotides: 4. This CDR3 region has 15 residues. CDR3 in DNA: TGTGCCAGTAGTACAGGGGGCTTGGGCAATCAGCCCCAGCATTTT. It specifies CASSTGGLGNQPQHF.

This clone was seen a single time. The genes are TRBV4-1 and TRBJ2-1; 12 bases agree with TRBD2. The V and J ends lost 5 bases and 4 bases, in that order; junction bases with no gene match: 12. This CDR3 region has 18 residues. CDR1 is MGHRA and CDR2 is YSYEKL in the germline V gene. CDR3 sequence: CASSTPLAGGLGYNEQFF. The DNA of the CDR3 is TGCGCCAGCAGCACACCCCTAGCGGGGGGGCTCGGTTACAATGAGCAGTTCTTC.

This chain joins TRBV7-2 and TRBJ1-4, with TRBD1 identical over 7 bases. Germline loops: CDR1 SGHTA, CDR2 FQGNSA. The length of the CDR3 is 15 residues. V shed 4 bases, J shed 5 bases, and the junction held 7 bases outside the gene matches. The CDR3 here is CASSSIQGGNEKLFF. The CDR3 coding sequence is TGTGCCAGCAGCTCCATTCAGGGGGGGAATGAAAAACTGTTTTTT.

The rearrangement uses TRBV5-1 and TRBJ2-7; D possibly corresponds to TRBD1 (5 bases). The CDR3 totals 15 residues. The V gene lost 0 bases and the J gene lost 1 base, with 11 bases spanning the gap. The germline V gene has CDR1 SGHRS and CDR2 YFSETQ. The CDR3 is CASSLAPDRSYEQYF. For the CDR3, the DNA is TGCGCCAGCAGCTTGGCCCCTGACAGATCCTACGAGCAGTACTTC.

The rearrangement links TRBV29-1 to TRBJ2-5; a weak D match, TRBD2 (7 bases). The CDR3 length is 14 residues. Germline CDR1 and CDR2: SQVTM and ANQGSEA. The V and J ends lost 6 bases and 3 bases respectively, with 17 bases between them. The CDR3, as DNA: TGCAGCGTAGTGGGGGGGCTAGAAGAAGAGACCCAGTACTTC. Protein: CSVVGGLEEETQYF.

This chain links TRBV10-3 with TRBJ2-3; 12 bases fit TRBD2. V lost 6 bases, J lost 5 bases, and 6 bases stayed unmatched. CDR3 length: 15 amino acids. Germline CDR1 and CDR2: ENHRY and SYGVKD. The CDR3 DNA sequence: TGTGCCATCAGCACTGCTAGCGGGAGGGGAGATACGCAGTATTTT. It specifies CAISTASGRGDTQYF.

The chain joins TRBV7-3 to TRBJ2-3; TRBD2 matches 7 bases. This CDR3 comprises 17 residues. With 5 bases clipped from V and 3 bases from J, the junction kept 14 bases outside the gene matches. Per germline, CDR1 SGHTA and CDR2 FQGTGA. The CDR3 loop reads CASSTTAGLVGTDTQYF. As DNA, the CDR3 is TGTGCCAGCAGCACTACCGCCGGACTAGTGGGGACAGATACGCAGTATTTT. The full variable domain, rest sourced from reference TRBV7-3 and TRBJ2-3, is GAGVSQTPSNKVTEKGKYVELRCDPISGHTALYWYRQSLGQGPEFLIYFQGTGAADDSGLPNDRFFAVRPEGSVSTLKIQRTERGDSAVYLCASSTTAGLVGTDTQYFGPGTRLTVL.

The V gene is TRBV2, the J gene TRBJ1-4; tentatively, D is TRBD1 (5 bases). The CDR3 has 16 residues. V gave up 1 base and J gave up 2 bases, with 11 bases separating them. Germline CDR1 is SNHLY and CDR2 is FYNNEI. The CDR3 protein is CASSEVDSNTNEKLFF. The DNA for the CDR3 is TGTGCCAGCAGTGAAGTAGACAGCAATACTAATGAAAAACTGTTTTTT.

The V and J genes are TRBV28 and TRBJ1-1, with D maybe TRBD1 (6 bases). This CDR3 spans 16 amino acids. Trimming took 5 bases from V and 2 from J, leaving 18 bases between them. From germline, CDR1 is MDHEN and CDR2 SYDVKM. The CDR3 DNA sequence: TGTGCCAGCAGTCCCACAGGGATCGGAGGAAACACTGAAGCTTTCTTT. Translating it yields CASSPTGIGGNTEAFF.

The chain employs TRBV28 and TRBJ2-3, with D possibly matching TRBD2 (6 bases). The V gene lost 7 bases and the J gene lost 1 base, with 15 bases spanning the gap. The V gene's germline CDR1 is MDHEN and CDR2 SYDVKM. The CDR3 consists of 15 residues. CDR3 nucleotide sequence: TGTGCCAGCAAGGGGATGGGGGGTGGCACAGATACGCAGTATTTT. The encoded protein is CASKGMGGGTDTQYF.

This chain joins TRBV4-1 and TRBJ2-7; 9 positions agree with TRBD2. The germline V gene encodes CDR1 MGHRA and CDR2 YSYEKL. This CDR3 spans 18 amino acids. V lost 0 bases to trimming and J lost 0 bases; unmatched junction nucleotides: 9. This CDR3 reads CASSQDGGRGGNSYEQYF. The CDR3 DNA reads as TGCGCCAGCAGCCAAGATGGCGGGCGGGGGGGGAACTCCTACGAGCAGTACTTC.

The chain recombines TRBV30 with TRBJ1-5; D is unresolved. This CDR3 is built from 13 residues. CDR1 is GTSNPN, CDR2 SVGIG, per germline (reference sequence). Trimming took off 4 bases at V and 0 bases at J, with 7 bases between the two ends. CDR3 coding DNA: TGTGCCTGGACCTCGGGTAGCAATCAGCCCCAGCATTTT. Translation gives CAWTSGSNQPQHF.

J is TRBJ2-6 and V is TRBV4-2; TRBD1 aligns across 9 bases. Per the germline V gene, CDR1 is LGHNA and CDR2 is YNFKEQ. The CDR3 covers 18 residues. Germline trimming cut 4 bases from V and 4 bases from J; bases unmatched to any gene: 11. The CDR3 reads CASSRYWTGADGANVLTF. The DNA of the CDR3 is TGTGCCAGCAGCCGATATTGGACAGGGGCAGACGGGGCCAACGTCCTGACTTTC.

The table lists this clone with a count of one. The rearrangement joins TRBV5-5 to TRBJ1-1; TRBD1 matches 7 bases. J gave up 3 bases and V 4 bases, and 9 bases lay outside the gene matches. Per the germline V gene, CDR1 is SGHKS and CDR2 is YYEKEE (reference sequence). The CDR3 totals 15 residues. The CDR3 DNA reads as TGTGCCAGCAGCCTCGACAGGGTTCAGCACACTGAAGCTTTCTTT. Protein: CASSLDRVQHTEAFF.

The rearrangement joins TRBV27 to TRBJ2-1; the D is unclear. The CDR3 consists of 15 residues. Trimming took 3 bases from V and 6 from J, leaving 15 bases between them. In germline, CDR1 is MNHEY, CDR2 SMNVEV (reference sequence). The CDR3 sequence: CASSFGKGGLNEQFF. Here the CDR3 DNA reads TGTGCCAGCAGTTTCGGTAAGGGTGGCCTCAATGAGCAGTTCTTC.

This chain joins TRBV27 and TRBJ1-1; D gene uncertain. Germline V lookup: CDR1 MNHEY, CDR2 SMNVEV (reference sequence). Trimming stripped 5 bases from V and 10 bases from J, with 20 bases between. The CDR3 sequence is 14 residues long. For the CDR3, the DNA is TGTGCCAGCAGTCACAGCCCCGGACTGTCTGGAGCTTTCTTT. Residues: CASSHSPGLSGAFF.

The chain carries TRBV5-1 and TRBJ1-1; perhaps TRBD1 as D (6 bases). This CDR3 has 14 residues. CDR1 is SGHRS, CDR2 YFSETQ, per germline. The V end was cut by 4 bases, the J end by 6 bases, with 16 bases between. In DNA, the CDR3 is TGCGCCAGCAGCCAAGGGGGGCGCGGACCTGAAGCTTTCTTT. Translating gives CASSQGGRGPEAFF.

This chain uses TRBV28 with TRBJ2-7, with 9 bases fitting TRBD1. The CDR3 has 14 amino acids. The germline CDR1 and CDR2 sequences are MDHEN and SYDVKM. J was trimmed by 4 bases and V by 3 bases; bases with no gene match: 4. CDR3 bases: TGTGCCAGCAGTTTCGCGACAGGGGGTTACGAGCAGTACTTC. This translates into CASSFATGGYEQYF.

The V and J genes are TRBV10-2 and TRBJ1-1; 7 bases match TRBD1. CDR1 WSHSY and CDR2 SAAADI come from the germline V gene. Losses at the gene ends were 5 bases for V and 3 bases for J; bases not matched to a gene: 3. This CDR3 comprises 13 residues. The CDR3 DNA reads TGCGCCAGCAGTACTGGACAGGACACTGAAGCTTTCTTT. Its protein product is CASSTGQDTEAFF.

The V call is TRBV7-2, the J call TRBJ1-2; 9 bases agree with TRBD1. The CDR3 is made up of 16 amino acids. The ends lost 2 bases at V and 5 bases at J; junction bases unmatched: 9. Per germline, CDR1 SGHTA and CDR2 FQGNSA. CDR3 loop: CASSLTGTGSRYGYTF. CDR3 DNA sequence: TGTGCCAGCAGCTTAACCGGGACAGGGTCTAGGTATGGCTACACCTTC. Drawing the rest from reference TRBV7-2 and TRBJ1-2, the complete variable domain is GAGVSQSPSNKVTEKGKDVELRCDPISGHTALYWYRQSLGQGLEFLIYFQGNSAPDKSGLPSDRFSAERTGGSVSTLTIQRTQQEDSAVYLCASSLTGTGSRYGYTFGSGTRLTVV.

This CDR3 is CASSEGRRDPTEAFF. CDR3 in DNA: TGTGCCAGCAGCGAAGGACGCAGGGATCCCACTGAAGCTTTCTTT. V is TRBV6-4 and J is TRBJ1-1; D is perhaps TRBD1 (5 bases). The ends were cut back, 6 bases at V and 4 bases at J, with 18 bases in the middle. Germline CDR1 MRHNA, CDR2 SNTAGT. The CDR3 runs to 15 residues.

The chain has TRBV30 and TRBJ1-5; D is possibly TRBD1 (5 bases). With 0 bases removed from V and 7 bases from J, the gap between germline ends came to 10 bases. CDR1 is GTSNPN and CDR2 is SVGIG in the germline V gene (reference sequence). CDR3 size: 13 residues. The CDR3 sequence: CAWSVTGEQPQHF. CDR3 coding DNA: TGTGCCTGGAGTGTCACAGGTGAACAGCCCCAGCATTTT.

This chain connects TRBV5-1 to TRBJ1-3; D may be TRBD1 (5 bases). This CDR3 is built from 13 residues. The V end lost 5 bases, the J end lost 2 bases, and 8 bases lay between the germline ends. CDR1 and CDR2 from the germline V gene are SGHRS and YFSETQ. The CDR3 DNA reads as TGCGCCAGCAGTGCAGGGACTGGAAACACCATATATTTT. This translates into CASSAGTGNTIYF.

This clone was recorded only once. The rearrangement joins TRBV27 to TRBJ2-6; D gene ambiguous. The CDR3 extends over 16 amino acids. Trimming left V 6 bases short and J 0 bases short, with 12 bases between. The V gene's germline CDR1 is MNHEY and CDR2 SMNVEV (reference sequence). The CDR3 DNA reads TGTGCCAGCAGGGATAGTCCTGGCTCTGGGGCCAACGTCCTGACTTTC. This gives the protein CASRDSPGSGANVLTF.

The chain recombines TRBV11-2 with TRBJ1-1; D is undetermined. CDR3 length equals 16 residues. V shed 2 bases and J shed 5 bases, with 18 bases lying between them. Germline V gene lookup returns CDR1 SGHAT and CDR2 FQNNGV. The CDR3 DNA sequence: TGTGCCAGCAGCTTATCCTCCCCGGGAATACCAACTGAAGCTTTCTTT. Its protein is CASSLSSPGIPTEAFF.

The chain has TRBV6-4 and TRBJ1-6, with 9 positions matching TRBD1. Germline lookup yields CDR1 MRHNA and CDR2 SNTAGT. This CDR3 is built from 15 residues. Trimming at V came to 0 bases and at J to 10 bases, leaving 4 bases not matched to a gene. CDR3 DNA: TGTGCCAGCAGTGACTCGGGACAGGGAAGCTCACCCCTCCACTTT. Translation gives CASSDSGQGSSPLHF.

The V call is TRBV7-9, the J call TRBJ2-3; the D gene is possibly TRBD1 (5 bases). The germline V gene has CDR1 SEHNR and CDR2 FQNEAQ (reference sequence). The CDR3 length is 12 residues. With 2 bases removed from V and 13 bases from J, the gap between germline ends came to 13 bases. The CDR3 protein is CASSLYQGGKYF. CDR3 nucleotide sequence: TGTGCCAGCAGCTTATATCAGGGCGGAAAGTATTTT.

The chain is built from TRBV9 and TRBJ2-1; D ambiguous. Germline V gives CDR1 SGDLS, CDR2 YYNGEE. The CDR3 has 15 residues. Trimming pared 0 bases from V and 1 base from J, leaving 8 bases between. The CDR3 spells CASSVGLESYNEQFF. The CDR3 region has the DNA TGTGCCAGCAGCGTAGGCCTAGAGTCCTACAATGAGCAGTTCTTC.